Following are 11 T cell receptor beta chains from one sample sequenced in a study of blood T cell repertoires in COVID-19. The data were produced by immunoSEQ multiplex PCR, yet TCRdb's version contains in-frame clones alone and is incomplete. The sample holds roughly 380,000 clones, 87% seen once. Sequences were obtained from PBMCs or T cells enriched from blood (not recorded which). These receptors came from a woman aged 25-40 years who had recovered from COVID-19.

CDR3 protein: CASSQSWTSGNTDTQYF. The CDR3, as DNA: TGCGCCAGCAGCCAGTCCTGGACTAGCGGGAACACAGATACGCAGTATTTT. The rearrangement links TRBV4-1 to TRBJ2-3, with 12 bases lining up with TRBD2. V lost 3 bases and J lost 2; bases outside the gene matches: 6. The CDR3 has 17 amino acids. Germline V gene sequence: CDR1 MGHRA, CDR2 YSYEKL.

The sample holds one count of this clone. The chain carries TRBV7-2 and TRBJ2-1; 11 bases agree with TRBD2. The J segment lost 10 bases and the V segment lost 3 bases, leaving 8 bases of the junction unmatched. There are 15 residues in the CDR3. CDR1 and CDR2 from the germline V gene are SGHTA and FQGNSA. The CDR3 nucleotides are TGTGCCAGCAGCTTGGCTGGGACTAGCGGCTCAGAGCAGTTCTTC. Protein product: CASSLAGTSGSEQFF.

V gene TRBV5-1 combines with J gene TRBJ2-5, with TRBD1 matching 9 bases. The CDR3 runs to 15 residues. Germline V CDR1 and CDR2: SGHRS, YFSETQ. V lost 3 bases and J lost 2; bases outside the gene matches: 5. In DNA form, the CDR3 reads TGCGCCAGCAGCTCTATGGGACAGGGTCAAGAGACCCAGTACTTC. Translated: CASSSMGQGQETQYF.

The V gene is TRBV12-5, the J gene TRBJ2-1, with TRBD2 identical over 7 bases. The V segment lost 5 bases and the J segment 9 bases; nucleotides outside the gene matches: 4. The CDR3 loop spans 12 amino acids. Germline lookup yields CDR1 LGHNT and CDR2 FRNRAP. The CDR3 region has the DNA TGTGCTAGTGGTCCCTGGGGGGGTGAGCAGTTCTTC. Protein sequence: CASGPWGGEQFF.

This clone was seen a handful of times. This sequence joins TRBV27 and TRBJ1-1; D uncertain. With 4 bases removed from V and 0 bases from J, the gap between germline ends came to 18 bases. This CDR3 has 17 residues. Germline V gene data show CDR1 as MNHEY and CDR2 as SMNVEV (reference sequence). CDR3 sequence reads: CASSSLMSRLVNTEAFF. The CDR3 DNA reads TGTGCCAGCAGTTCTCTAATGTCCAGGTTGGTGAACACTGAAGCTTTCTTT.

The rearrangement uses TRBV10-3 and TRBJ1-2; D is ambiguous. Per the germline V gene, CDR1 is ENHRY and CDR2 is SYGVKD. This CDR3 region has 14 residues. V shed 2 bases and J shed 0 bases, with 7 bases lying between them. The DNA for the CDR3 is TGTGCCATCAGTGAGGAGGTAGCTAACTATGGCTACACCTTC. Its protein product is CAISEEVANYGYTF.

This sequence joins TRBV3-1 (or the pseudogene TRBV3-2) and TRBJ2-2, with D uncertain. V lost 1 base, J lost 3 bases, and 6 bases lay in between. The CDR3 spans 14 residues. Germline V CDR1 and CDR2: LGHDT, YNNKEL (reference sequence). The DNA for the CDR3 is TGTGCCAGCAGCCAAGGTCCCGACACCGGGGAGCTGTTTTTT. Amino acid sequence: CASSQGPDTGELFF.

The rearrangement links TRBV9 to TRBJ2-5; 7 positions agree with TRBD1. J gave up 5 bases and V 2 bases, and 6 bases lay outside the gene matches. The CDR3 is 14 residues long. Germline assignment: CDR1 SGDLS and CDR2 YYNGEE. The CDR3 nucleotides read TGTGCCAGCAGCGTTTACGGCAGGGGGGAGACCCAGTACTTC. It translates to CASSVYGRGETQYF.

This chain uses TRBV27 with TRBJ1-1, with TRBD1 as a possible D gene (6 bases). Per germline, CDR1 MNHEY and CDR2 SMNVEV (reference sequence). This CDR3 has 15 residues. V was trimmed by 4 bases and J by 0 bases, leaving 12 bases between them. This chain's CDR3 is CASSSWDTLNTEAFF. The CDR3 DNA sequence: TGTGCCAGCAGTTCCTGGGACACCTTGAACACTGAAGCTTTCTTT.

The gene calls are TRBV2 and TRBJ1-5; no clear D gene. The V and J ends lost 4 bases and 2 bases respectively, with 9 bases between them. Per the germline V gene, CDR1 is SNHLY and CDR2 is FYNNEI. The CDR3 sequence is 14 residues long. The CDR3 loop reads CASSGRVGNQPQHF. CDR3 DNA: TGTGCCAGCAGTGGGAGGGTGGGCAATCAGCCCCAGCATTTT.

This clone appeared a few times. The chain recombines TRBV6-5 with TRBJ1-1; D gene unclear. In germline, CDR1 is MNHEY, CDR2 SVGAGI. Trimming removed 2 bases from V and 6 bases from J, with 4 bases in between. This CDR3 has 11 amino acids. This chain's CDR3 is CASSYGPEAFF. The DNA of the CDR3 is TGTGCCAGCAGTTACGGGCCTGAAGCTTTCTTT.